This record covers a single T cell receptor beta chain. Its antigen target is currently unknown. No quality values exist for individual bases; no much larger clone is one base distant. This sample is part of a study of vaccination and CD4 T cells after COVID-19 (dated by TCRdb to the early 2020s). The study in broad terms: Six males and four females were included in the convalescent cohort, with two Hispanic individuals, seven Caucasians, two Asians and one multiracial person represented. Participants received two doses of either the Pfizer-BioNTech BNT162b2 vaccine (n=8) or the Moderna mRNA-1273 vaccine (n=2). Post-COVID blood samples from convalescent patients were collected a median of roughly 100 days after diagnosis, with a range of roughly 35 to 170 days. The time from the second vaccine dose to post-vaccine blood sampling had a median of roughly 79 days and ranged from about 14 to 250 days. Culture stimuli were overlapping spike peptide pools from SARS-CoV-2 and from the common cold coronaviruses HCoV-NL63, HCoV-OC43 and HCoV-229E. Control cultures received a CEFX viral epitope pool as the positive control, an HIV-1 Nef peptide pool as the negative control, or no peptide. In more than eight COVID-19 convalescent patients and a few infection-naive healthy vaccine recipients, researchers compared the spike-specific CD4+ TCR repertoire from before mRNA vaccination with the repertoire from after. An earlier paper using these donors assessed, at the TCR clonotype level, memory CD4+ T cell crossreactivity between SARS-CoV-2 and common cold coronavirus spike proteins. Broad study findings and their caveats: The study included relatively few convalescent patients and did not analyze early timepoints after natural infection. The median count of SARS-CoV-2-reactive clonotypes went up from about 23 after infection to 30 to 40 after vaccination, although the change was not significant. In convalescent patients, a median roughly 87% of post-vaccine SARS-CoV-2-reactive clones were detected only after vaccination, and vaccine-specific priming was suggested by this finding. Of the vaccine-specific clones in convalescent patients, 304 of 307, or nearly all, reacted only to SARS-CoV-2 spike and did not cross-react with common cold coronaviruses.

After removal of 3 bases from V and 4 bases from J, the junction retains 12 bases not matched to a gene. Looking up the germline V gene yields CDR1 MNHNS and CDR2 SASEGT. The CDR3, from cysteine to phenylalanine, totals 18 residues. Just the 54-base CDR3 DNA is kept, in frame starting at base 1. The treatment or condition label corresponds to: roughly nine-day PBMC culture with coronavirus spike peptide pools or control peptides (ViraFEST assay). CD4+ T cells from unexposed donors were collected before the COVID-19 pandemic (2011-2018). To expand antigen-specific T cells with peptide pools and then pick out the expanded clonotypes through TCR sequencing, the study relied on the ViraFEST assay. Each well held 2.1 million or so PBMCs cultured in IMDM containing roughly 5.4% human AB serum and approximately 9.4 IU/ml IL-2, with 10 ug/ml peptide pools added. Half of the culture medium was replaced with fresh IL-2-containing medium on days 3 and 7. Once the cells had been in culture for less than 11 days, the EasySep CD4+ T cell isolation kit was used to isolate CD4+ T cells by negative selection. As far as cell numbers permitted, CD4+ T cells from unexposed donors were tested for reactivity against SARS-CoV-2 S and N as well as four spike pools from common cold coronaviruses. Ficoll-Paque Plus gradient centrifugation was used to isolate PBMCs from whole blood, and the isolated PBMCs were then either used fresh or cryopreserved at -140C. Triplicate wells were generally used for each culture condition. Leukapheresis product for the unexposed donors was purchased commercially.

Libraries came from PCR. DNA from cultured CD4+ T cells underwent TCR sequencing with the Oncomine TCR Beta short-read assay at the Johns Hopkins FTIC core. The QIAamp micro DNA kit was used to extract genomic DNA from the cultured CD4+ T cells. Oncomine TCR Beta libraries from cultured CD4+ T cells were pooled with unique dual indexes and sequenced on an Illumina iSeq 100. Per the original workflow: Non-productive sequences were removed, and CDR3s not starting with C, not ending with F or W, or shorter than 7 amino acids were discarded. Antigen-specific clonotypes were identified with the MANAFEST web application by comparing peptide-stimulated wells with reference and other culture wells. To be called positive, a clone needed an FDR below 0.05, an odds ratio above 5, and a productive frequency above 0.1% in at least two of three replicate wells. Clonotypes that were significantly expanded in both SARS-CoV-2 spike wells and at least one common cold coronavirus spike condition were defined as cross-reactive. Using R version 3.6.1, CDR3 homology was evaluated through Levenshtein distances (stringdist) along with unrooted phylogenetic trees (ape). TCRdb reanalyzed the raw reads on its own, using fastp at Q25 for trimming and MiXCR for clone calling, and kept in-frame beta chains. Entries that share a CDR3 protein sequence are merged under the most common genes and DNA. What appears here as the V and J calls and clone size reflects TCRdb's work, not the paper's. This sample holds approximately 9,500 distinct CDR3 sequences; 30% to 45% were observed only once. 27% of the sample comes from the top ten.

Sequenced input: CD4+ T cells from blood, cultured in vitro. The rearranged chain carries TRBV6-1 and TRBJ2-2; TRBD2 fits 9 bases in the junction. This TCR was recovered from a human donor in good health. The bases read TGTGCCAGCAGTGATCTTCCGCTAGCGGGAAGGCCCACCGGGGAGCTGTTTTTT. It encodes CASSDLPLAGRPTGELFF.